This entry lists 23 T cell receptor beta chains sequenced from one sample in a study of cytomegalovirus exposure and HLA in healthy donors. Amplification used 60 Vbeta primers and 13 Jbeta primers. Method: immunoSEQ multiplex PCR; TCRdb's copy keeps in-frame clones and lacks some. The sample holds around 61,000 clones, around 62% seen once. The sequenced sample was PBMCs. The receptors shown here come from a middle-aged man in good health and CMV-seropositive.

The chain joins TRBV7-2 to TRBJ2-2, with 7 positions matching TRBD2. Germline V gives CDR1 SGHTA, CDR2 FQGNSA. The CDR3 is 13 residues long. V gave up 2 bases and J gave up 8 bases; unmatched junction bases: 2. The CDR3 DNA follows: TGTGCCAGCAGCTTAAGGCGGGAGGGGGAGCTGTTTTTT. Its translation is CASSLRREGELFF.

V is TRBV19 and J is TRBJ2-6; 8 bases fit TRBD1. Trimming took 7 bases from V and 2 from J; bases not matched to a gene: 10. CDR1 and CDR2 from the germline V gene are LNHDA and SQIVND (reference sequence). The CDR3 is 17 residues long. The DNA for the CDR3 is TGTGCCAGTACCCGGACAGGGTTACAAGCTGGGGCCAACGTCCTGACTTTC. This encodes CASTRTGLQAGANVLTF. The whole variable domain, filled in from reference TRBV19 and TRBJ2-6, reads DGGITQSPKYLFRKEGQNVTLSCEQNLNHDAMYWYRQDPGQGLRLIYYSQIVNDFQKGDIAEGYSVSREKKESFPLTVTSAQKNPTAFYLCASTRTGLQAGANVLTFGAGSRLTVL.

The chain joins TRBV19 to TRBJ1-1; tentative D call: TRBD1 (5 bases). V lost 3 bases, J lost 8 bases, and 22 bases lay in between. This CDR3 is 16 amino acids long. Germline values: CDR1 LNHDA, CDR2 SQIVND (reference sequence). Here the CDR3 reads CASSMEHGGGLREAFF. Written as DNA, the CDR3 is TGTGCCAGTAGTATGGAGCACGGGGGAGGCCTCAGAGAAGCTTTCTTT.

CDR3 sequence reads: CASRQAGGTSLGANVLTF. CDR3 sequence (DNA): TGTGCCAGCAGACAAGCGGGAGGAACCTCTCTGGGGGCCAACGTCCTGACTTTC. This rearrangement joins TRBV5-5 to TRBJ2-6; TRBD2 matches 9 bases. The CDR3 extends over 18 amino acids. Germline lookup yields CDR1 SGHKS and CDR2 YYEKEE (reference sequence). V lost 5 bases to trimming and J lost 4 bases; unmatched junction nucleotides: 13. The variable domain in full, completed from reference TRBV5-5 and TRBJ2-6, reads DAGVTQSPTHLIKTRGQQVTLRCSPISGHKSVSWYQQVLGQGPQFIFQYYEKEERGRGNFPDRFSARQFPNYSSELNVNALLLGDSALYLCASRQAGGTSLGANVLTFGAGSRLTVL.

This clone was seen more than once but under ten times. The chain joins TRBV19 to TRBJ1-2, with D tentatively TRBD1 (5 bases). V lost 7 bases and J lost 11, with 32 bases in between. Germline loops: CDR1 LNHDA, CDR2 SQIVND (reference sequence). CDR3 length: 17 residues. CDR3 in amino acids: CASIPRGGRNPEDAYTF. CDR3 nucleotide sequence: TGTGCCAGTATCCCCCGGGGGGGACGGAACCCCGAAGACGCTTACACCTTC.

This chain's CDR3 is CASSFPDRAGPEAFF. CDR3 nucleotides: TGTGCCAGCAGCTTCCCCGACCGGGCGGGCCCTGAAGCTTTCTTT. The chain links TRBV7-9 to TRBJ1-1; the D is unclear. This CDR3 has 15 residues. Germline V CDR1 and CDR2: SEHNR, FQNEAQ (reference sequence). V was shortened by 3 bases and J by 6 bases, with 17 bases between the two germline ends.

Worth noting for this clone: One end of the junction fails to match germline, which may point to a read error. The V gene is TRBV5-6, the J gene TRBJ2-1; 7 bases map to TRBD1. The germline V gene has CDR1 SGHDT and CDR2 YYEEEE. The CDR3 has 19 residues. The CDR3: CASSQGAGGPISSYNEQFF. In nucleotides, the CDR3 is TGCGCCAGCAGCCAAGGGGCAGGGGGACCTATTAGCTCCTACAATGAGCAGTTCTTC. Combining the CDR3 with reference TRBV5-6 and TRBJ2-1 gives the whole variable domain DAGVTQSPTHLIKTRGQQVTLRCSPKSGHDTVSWYQQALGQGPQFIFQYYEEEERQRGNFPDRFSGHQFPNYSSELNVNALLLGDSALYLCASSQGAGGPISSYNEQFFGPGTRLTVL.

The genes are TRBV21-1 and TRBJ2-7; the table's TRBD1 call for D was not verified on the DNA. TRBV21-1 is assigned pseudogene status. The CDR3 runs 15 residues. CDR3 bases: TGTGCCAGCAGCGGTCGGACCGGGACATACTACGAGCAGTACTTC. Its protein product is CASSGRTGTYYEQYF.

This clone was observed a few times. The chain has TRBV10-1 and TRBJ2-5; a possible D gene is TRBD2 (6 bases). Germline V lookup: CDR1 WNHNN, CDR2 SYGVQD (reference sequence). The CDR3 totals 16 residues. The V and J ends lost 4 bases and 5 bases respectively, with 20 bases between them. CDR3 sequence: CASSGRRDFGGETQYF. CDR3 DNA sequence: TGCGCCAGCAGTGGCCGCCGGGACTTTGGGGGGGAGACCCAGTACTTC.

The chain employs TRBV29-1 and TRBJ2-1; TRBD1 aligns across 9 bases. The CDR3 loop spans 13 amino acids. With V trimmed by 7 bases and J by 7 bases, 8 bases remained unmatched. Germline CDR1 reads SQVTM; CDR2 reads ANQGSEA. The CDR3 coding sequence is TGCAGCGCCGCGGGACAGGGTCGTAATGAGCAGTTCTTC. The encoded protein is CSAAGQGRNEQFF.

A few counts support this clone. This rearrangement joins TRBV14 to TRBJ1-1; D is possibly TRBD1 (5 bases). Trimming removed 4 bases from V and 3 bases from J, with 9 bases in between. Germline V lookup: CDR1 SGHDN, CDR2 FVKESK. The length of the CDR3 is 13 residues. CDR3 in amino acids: CASSPWGDTEAFF. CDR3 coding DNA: TGTGCCAGCAGCCCGTGGGGGGACACTGAAGCTTTCTTT.

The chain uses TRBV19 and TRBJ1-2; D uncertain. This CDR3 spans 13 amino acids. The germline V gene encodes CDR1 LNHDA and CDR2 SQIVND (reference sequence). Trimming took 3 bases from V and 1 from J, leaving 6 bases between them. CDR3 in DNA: TGTGCCAGTAGTATTGCGGGTAACTATGGCTACACCTTC. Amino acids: CASSIAGNYGYTF.

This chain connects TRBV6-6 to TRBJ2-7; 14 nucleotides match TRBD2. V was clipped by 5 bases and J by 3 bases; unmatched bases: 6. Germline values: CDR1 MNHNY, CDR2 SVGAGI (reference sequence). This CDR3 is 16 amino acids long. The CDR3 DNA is TGTGCCAGCAGTAGGGGACTAGCGGGAGATTACTACGAGCAGTACTTC. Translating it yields CASSRGLAGDYYEQYF.

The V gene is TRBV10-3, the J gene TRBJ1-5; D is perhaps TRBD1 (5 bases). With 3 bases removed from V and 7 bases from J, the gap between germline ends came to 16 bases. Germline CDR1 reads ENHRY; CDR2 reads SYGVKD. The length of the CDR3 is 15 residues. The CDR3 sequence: CAISDAPGGEQPQHF. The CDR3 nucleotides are TGTGCCATCAGTGATGCCCCCGGGGGGGAACAGCCCCAGCATTTT.

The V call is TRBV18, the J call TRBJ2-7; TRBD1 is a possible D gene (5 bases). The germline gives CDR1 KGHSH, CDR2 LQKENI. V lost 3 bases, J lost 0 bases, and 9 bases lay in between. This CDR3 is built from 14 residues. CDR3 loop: CASSPDRSSYEQYF. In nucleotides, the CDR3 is TGTGCCAGCTCACCCGACAGAAGCTCCTACGAGCAGTACTTC. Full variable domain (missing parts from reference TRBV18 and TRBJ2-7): NAGVMQNPRHLVRRRGQEARLRCSPMKGHSHVYWYRQLPEEGLKFMVYLQKENIIDESGMPKERFSAEFPKEGPSILRIQQVVRGDSAAYFCASSPDRSSYEQYFGPGTRLTVT.

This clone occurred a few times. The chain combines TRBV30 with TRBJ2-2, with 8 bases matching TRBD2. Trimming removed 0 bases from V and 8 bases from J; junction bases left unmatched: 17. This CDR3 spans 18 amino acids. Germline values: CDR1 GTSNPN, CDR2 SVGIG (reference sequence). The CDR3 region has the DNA TGTGCCTGGAGTGTACATCAAGGACTAGCCCTTCTGCGGGGGGAGCTGTTTTTT. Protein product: CAWSVHQGLALLRGELFF.

CDR3 protein: CASSPTLSGANVLTF. The DNA of the CDR3 is TGTGCCAGCAGCCCGACACTCTCTGGGGCCAACGTCCTGACTTTC. The chain recombines TRBV6-5 with TRBJ2-6; D uncertain. Trimming shortened V by 6 bases and J by 0 bases, and 9 bases separated the two germline ends. Per germline, CDR1 MNHEY and CDR2 SVGAGI. The CDR3 is made up of 15 amino acids.

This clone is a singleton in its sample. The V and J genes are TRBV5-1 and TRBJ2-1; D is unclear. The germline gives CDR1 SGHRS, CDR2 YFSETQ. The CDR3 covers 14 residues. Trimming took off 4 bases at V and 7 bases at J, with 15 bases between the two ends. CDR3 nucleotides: TGCGCCAGCAGCGAACTTCCCTCATCTAATGAGCAGTTCTTC. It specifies CASSELPSSNEQFF.

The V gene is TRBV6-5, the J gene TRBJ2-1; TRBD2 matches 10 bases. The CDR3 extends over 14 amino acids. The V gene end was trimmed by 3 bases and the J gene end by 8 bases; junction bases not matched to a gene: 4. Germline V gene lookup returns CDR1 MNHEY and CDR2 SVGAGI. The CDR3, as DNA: TGTGCCAGCAGTTATAGCGGGGGGCGCGATGAGCAGTTCTTC. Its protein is CASSYSGGRDEQFF.

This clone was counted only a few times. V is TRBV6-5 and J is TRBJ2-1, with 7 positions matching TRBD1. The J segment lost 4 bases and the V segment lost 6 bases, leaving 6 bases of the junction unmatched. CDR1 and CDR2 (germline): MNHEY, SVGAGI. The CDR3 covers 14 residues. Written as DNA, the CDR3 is TGTGCCAGCAGCGACAGGGAATTTTACAATGAGCAGTTCTTC. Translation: CASSDREFYNEQFF.

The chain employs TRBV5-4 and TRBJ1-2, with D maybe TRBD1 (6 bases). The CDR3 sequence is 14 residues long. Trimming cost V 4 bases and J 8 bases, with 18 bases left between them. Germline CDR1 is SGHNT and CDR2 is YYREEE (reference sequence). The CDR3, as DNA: TGTGCCAGCAGCACCAAGGAATCGGGGGGCGGCTACACCTTC. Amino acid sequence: CASSTKESGGGYTF.

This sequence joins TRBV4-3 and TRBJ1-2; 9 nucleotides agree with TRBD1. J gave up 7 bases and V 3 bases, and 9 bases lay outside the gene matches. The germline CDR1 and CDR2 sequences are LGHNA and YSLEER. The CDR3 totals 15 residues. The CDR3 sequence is CASSHSYTGGSGYTF. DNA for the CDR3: TGCGCCAGCAGCCACAGCTATACAGGGGGCAGTGGCTACACCTTC.

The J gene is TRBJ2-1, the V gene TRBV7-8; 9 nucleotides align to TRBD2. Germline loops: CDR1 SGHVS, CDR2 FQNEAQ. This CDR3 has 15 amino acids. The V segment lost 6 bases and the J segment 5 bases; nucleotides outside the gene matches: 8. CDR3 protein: CASRLRLAENNEQFF. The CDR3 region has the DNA TGTGCCAGCAGACTTAGACTAGCGGAAAACAATGAGCAGTTCTTC.